The rows below give T cell receptor beta chains drawn from one sample of a study of immune evolution from preneoplasia to lung adenocarcinoma. TCRdb's copy holds only in-frame clones and misses some; the assay was immunoSEQ multiplex PCR. This sample has 20,000 or so clones, with about 79% found just once. Sequencing input: FFPE invasive lung adenocarcinoma tissue. The receptor source for this set is a person between 55 and 69 years old with lung adenocarcinoma. CDR3s include the opening cysteine and the closing phenylalanine or tryptophan. The order of the fields is V gene, clone size, J gene, D gene, CDR3 protein, CDR3 DNA. D genes are given only for firm matches. Expanded clones are given a class, and other clones once, few, many or no size at all.

v_call: TRBV11-2
clone_size: few
j_call: TRBJ2-3
d_call: NA
cdr3_aa: CASSFTGMRTDTQYF
cdr3_nt: TGTGCCAGCAGCTTTACAGGGATGCGCACAGATACGCAGTATTTT

v_call: TRBV10-1
clone_size: once
j_call: TRBJ2-7
d_call: TRBD1
cdr3_aa: CASSPQLTGAREQYF
cdr3_nt: TGCGCCAGCAGTCCCCAGCTTACAGGGGCAAGGGAGCAGTACTTC

v_call: TRBV18
clone_size: NA
j_call: TRBJ2-1
d_call: TRBD2
cdr3_aa: CASSPPVLLAAAEFF
cdr3_nt: TGTGCCAGCTCTCCCCCGGTGCTACTAGCGGCCGCGGAGTTCTTC

v_call: TRBV28
clone_size: NA
j_call: TRBJ2-2
d_call: TRBD2
cdr3_aa: CASSLAGDTGELFF
cdr3_nt: TGTGCCAGCAGCCTAGCGGGAGACACCGGGGAGCTGTTTTTT

v_call: TRBV10-3
clone_size: NA
j_call: TRBJ2-1
d_call: NA
cdr3_aa: CAISEGSSVYNEQFF
cdr3_nt: TGTGCCATCAGTGAGGGGTCTAGCGTATACAATGAGCAGTTCTTC

v_call: TRBV5-1
clone_size: once
j_call: TRBJ2-3
d_call: TRBD1
cdr3_aa: CASSSGTGVADTQYF
cdr3_nt: TGCGCCAGCAGCTCGGGGACAGGGGTGGCAGATACGCAGTATTTT

v_call: TRBV30
clone_size: NA
j_call: TRBJ1-2
d_call: TRBD1
cdr3_aa: CAWSPPAWDRGPTNYGYTF
cdr3_nt: TGTGCCTGGAGTCCTCCCGCCTGGGACAGGGGTCCGACTAACTATGGCTACACCTTC

v_call: TRBV7-3
clone_size: NA
j_call: TRBJ2-4
d_call: NA
cdr3_aa: CASSRNPIGVGEGNIQYF
cdr3_nt: TGTGCCAGCAGCCGAAACCCTATCGGGGTCGGGGAAGGAAACATTCAGTACTTC

v_call: TRBV4-1
clone_size: NA
j_call: TRBJ2-5
d_call: NA
cdr3_aa: CASSQDIALGETQYF
cdr3_nt: TGCGCCAGCAGCCAAGATATCGCCTTAGGGGAGACCCAGTACTTC

v_call: TRBV6-6
clone_size: NA
j_call: TRBJ2-7
d_call: NA
cdr3_aa: CASSPTGYEQYF
cdr3_nt: TGTGCCAGCAGCCCGACTGGCTACGAGCAGTACTTC

v_call: TRBV6-5
clone_size: NA
j_call: TRBJ1-2
d_call: NA
cdr3_aa: CASSPPGLYGYTF
cdr3_nt: TGTGCCAGCAGTCCGCCGGGCCTCTATGGCTACACCTTC

v_call: TRBV6-5
clone_size: NA
j_call: TRBJ2-2
d_call: TRBD2
cdr3_aa: CASRRLAGNTGELFF
cdr3_nt: TGTGCCAGCAGACGACTAGCGGGTAACACCGGGGAGCTGTTTTTT

v_call: TRBV7-9
clone_size: NA
j_call: TRBJ2-2
d_call: TRBD1
cdr3_aa: CASSLGQGNTGELFF
cdr3_nt: TGTGCCAGCAGCCTCGGACAGGGGAACACCGGGGAGCTGTTTTTT

v_call: TRBV5-1
clone_size: NA
j_call: TRBJ2-3
d_call: NA
cdr3_aa: CASSLAGIGTDTQYF
cdr3_nt: TGCGCCAGCAGCTTGGCCGGGATTGGCACAGATACGCAGTATTTT

v_call: TRBV6-6
clone_size: NA
j_call: TRBJ1-2
d_call: TRBD1
cdr3_aa: CASSSLTGVLGYTF
cdr3_nt: TGTGCCAGCAGTTCCCTGACAGGGGTCCTTGGCTACACCTTC

v_call: TRBV4-2
clone_size: NA
j_call: TRBJ2-1
d_call: TRBD2
cdr3_aa: CASSLGGAGGFNEQFF
cdr3_nt: TGTGCCAGCAGCTTGGGAGGAGCGGGAGGGTTCAATGAGCAGTTCTTC

v_call: TRBV7-9
clone_size: NA
j_call: TRBJ2-3
d_call: TRBD1
cdr3_aa: CASSLRSGTGVTDTQYF
cdr3_nt: TGTGCCAGCAGCTTAAGGTCCGGGACAGGGGTGACAGATACGCAGTATTTT

v_call: TRBV5-6
clone_size: NA
j_call: TRBJ2-7
d_call: NA
cdr3_aa: CASSFLAREQYF
cdr3_nt: TGTGCCAGCAGCTTTCTAGCGCGGGAGCAGTACTTC

v_call: TRBV5-4
clone_size: NA
j_call: TRBJ2-2
d_call: TRBD1
cdr3_aa: CASSLGTGFDTGELFF
cdr3_nt: TGTGCCAGCAGCTTGGGGACAGGGTTCGACACCGGGGAGCTGTTTTTT

v_call: TRBV7-6
clone_size: NA
j_call: TRBJ1-4
d_call: TRBD1
cdr3_aa: CASSPGQAGTNEKLFF
cdr3_nt: TGTGCCAGCAGCCCCGGACAGGCCGGCACTAATGAAAAACTGTTTTTT

v_call: TRBV29-1
clone_size: few
j_call: TRBJ2-7
d_call: TRBD2
cdr3_aa: CSAGTGGEQYF
cdr3_nt: TGCAGCGCTGGGACGGGGGGCGAGCAGTACTTC

v_call: TRBV19
clone_size: NA
j_call: TRBJ1-2
d_call: TRBD1
cdr3_aa: CASSTGDRVAGYTF
cdr3_nt: TGTGCCAGCTCAACAGGTGACAGGGTCGCTGGCTACACCTTC

v_call: TRBV7-2
clone_size: NA
j_call: TRBJ2-6
d_call: NA
cdr3_aa: CASSHGREFRSGANVLTF
cdr3_nt: TGTGCCAGCAGCCATGGACGGGAGTTCCGCTCTGGGGCCAACGTCCTGACTTTC

v_call: TRBV4-2
clone_size: once
j_call: TRBJ2-2
d_call: TRBD1
cdr3_aa: CASSLLGQGAGTGELFF
cdr3_nt: TGTGCCAGCAGCCTCCTAGGACAGGGGGCGGGGACCGGGGAGCTGTTTTTT

v_call: TRBV7-3
clone_size: NA
j_call: TRBJ2-6
d_call: TRBD2
cdr3_aa: CASSLMASGMRSGANVLTF
cdr3_nt: TGTGCCAGCAGCTTAATGGCTAGCGGGATGCGCTCTGGGGCCAACGTCCTGACTTTC

v_call: TRBV23-1
clone_size: NA
j_call: TRBJ2-2
d_call: TRBD1
cdr3_aa: CASSHPGQGPGTGELFF
cdr3_nt: TGCGCCAGCAGCCACCCGGGACAGGGGCCTGGCACCGGGGAGCTGTTTTTT

v_call: TRBV27
clone_size: NA
j_call: TRBJ1-1
d_call: TRBD1
cdr3_aa: CASRFRGLAGTGLYTEAFF
cdr3_nt: TGTGCCAGCCGATTCCGGGGATTAGCCGGGACAGGGCTATACACTGAAGCTTTCTTT

v_call: TRBV5-1
clone_size: NA
j_call: TRBJ1-1
d_call: TRBD1
cdr3_aa: CASRDTGTGKGGTEAFF
cdr3_nt: TGCGCCAGCAGAGATACCGGGACAGGGAAGGGGGGCACTGAAGCTTTCTTT

v_call: TRBV2
clone_size: NA
j_call: TRBJ1-5
d_call: NA
cdr3_aa: CASMRDSNQPQHF
cdr3_nt: TGTGCCAGCATGAGGGACAGCAATCAGCCCCAGCATTTT

v_call: TRBV19
clone_size: NA
j_call: TRBJ2-3
d_call: TRBD2
cdr3_aa: CASNKRGSWDTQYF
cdr3_nt: TGTGCCAGTAACAAGCGGGGCTCGTGGGATACGCAGTATTTT

v_call: TRBV5-4
clone_size: NA
j_call: TRBJ2-2
d_call: TRBD2
cdr3_aa: CASSSGGLFAAGELFF
cdr3_nt: TGTGCCAGCAGCTCGGGGGGGCTTTTTGCTGCCGGGGAGCTGTTTTTT

v_call: TRBV6-1
clone_size: NA
j_call: TRBJ1-4
d_call: NA
cdr3_aa: CASSEAKVSMKRPNEKLFF
cdr3_nt: TGTGCCAGCAGTGAAGCGAAAGTGTCTATGAAGAGGCCTAATGAAAAACTGTTTTTT

v_call: TRBV5-4
clone_size: few
j_call: TRBJ2-2
d_call: TRBD2
cdr3_aa: CASSLPGSGRAGSTGELFF
cdr3_nt: TGTGCCAGCAGCTTGCCGGGTAGCGGGAGGGCCGGGAGCACCGGGGAGCTGTTTTTT

v_call: TRBV23-1
clone_size: NA
j_call: TRBJ2-3
d_call: NA
cdr3_aa: CASNSGGRYRADTQYF
cdr3_nt: TGCGCCAGCAATTCTGGGGGGAGGTACAGGGCAGATACGCAGTATTTT

v_call: TRBV5-1
clone_size: few
j_call: TRBJ2-2
d_call: NA
cdr3_aa: CASSLWLTPTGELFF
cdr3_nt: TGCGCCAGCAGCTTATGGCTAACCCCCACCGGGGAGCTGTTTTTT

v_call: TRBV29-1
clone_size: NA
j_call: TRBJ2-1
d_call: TRBD1
cdr3_aa: CSATVPGQYNEQFF
cdr3_nt: TGCAGCGCCACTGTCCCGGGACAGTACAATGAGCAGTTCTTC

v_call: TRBV9
clone_size: NA
j_call: TRBJ2-3
d_call: TRBD1
cdr3_aa: CASSLQQGMADTQYF
cdr3_nt: TGTGCCAGCAGCCTCCAACAGGGGATGGCAGATACGCAGTATTTT

v_call: TRBV28
clone_size: NA
j_call: TRBJ1-2
d_call: NA
cdr3_aa: CASSLQGHGYTF
cdr3_nt: TGTGCCAGCAGTTTACAGGGTCATGGCTACACCTTC

v_call: TRBV7-9
clone_size: NA
j_call: TRBJ2-2
d_call: NA
cdr3_aa: CASRVQANTGELFF
cdr3_nt: TGTGCCAGCCGAGTACAGGCGAACACCGGGGAGCTGTTTTTT

v_call: TRBV28
clone_size: NA
j_call: TRBJ1-1
d_call: TRBD1
cdr3_aa: CASRSGGGRRTEAFF
cdr3_nt: TGTGCCAGCAGATCAGGGGGGGGGCGCCGGACTGAAGCTTTCTTT

v_call: TRBV28
clone_size: NA
j_call: TRBJ2-6
d_call: NA
cdr3_aa: CASSLELSGANVLTF
cdr3_nt: TGTGCCAGCAGTTTAGAGCTCTCTGGGGCCAACGTCCTGACTTTC

v_call: TRBV7-3
clone_size: NA
j_call: TRBJ2-1
d_call: NA
cdr3_aa: CASSPVGGEQFF
cdr3_nt: TGTGCCAGCAGCCCTGTGGGGGGTGAGCAGTTCTTC